The source of this T cell receptor beta chain is a study of T cells in Graves' hyperthyroidism and ophthalmopathy. Amplified regions were TCR beta CDR3 sequences from RNA transcripts. The HTBI primer set served for first-round RT-PCR of the TCR CDR3. TCRdb recomputed calls from the multiplex PCR reads with MiXCR, one row per CDR3 protein. Among about 420,000 distinct CDR3 sequences, roughly 15% were seen once, and the ten largest hold less than 6.5%. Per germline, CDR1 SQVTM and CDR2 ANQGSEA. The CDR3 consists of 12 residues. V was shortened by 7 bases and J by 2 bases, with 11 bases between the two germline ends.

The chain joins TRBV29-1 to TRBJ1-1, with D unresolved. Sequencing was done on a sample of blood. The sequence derives from a woman under 30 with Graves' hyperthyroidism. This chain's CDR3 is CSGSEGNTEAFF. CDR3 nucleotide sequence: TGCAGCGGAAGTGAGGGCAACACTGAAGCTTTCTTT.